This TCR beta chain emerged from a study of shared clonotypes between healthy human individuals. Study-level results: Compared with memory subsets, naive subsets generally had larger estimated richness. Sampling covered blood only; tissue repertoires likely differ.

Measured with immunoSEQ multiplex PCR; TCRdb has only the in-frame clones, and not every one. The repertoire consists of 2,500,000 or so clones, with more than 90% occurring once and the leading ten covering over 0.12%. This clone was observed a few times. What it recognizes is unknown. V trimming: 2 bases; J trimming: 1 base; junction bases outside the gene matches: 3. The CDR3 consists of 15 residues. CDR1 and CDR2 from the germline V gene are MNHEY and SVGAGI. The gene calls are TRBV6-5 and TRBJ1-1; 8 bases fit TRBD1. The receptor was isolated from a man between 18 and 35 years old in good health. The specimen sequenced was naive CD4+ T cells sorted from blood. Subset given: CD45RA+ positively selected. Here the CDR3 DNA reads TGTGCCAGCAGTTACGGCGACAGGGGGAACACTGAAGCTTTCTTT. It translates to CASSYGDRGNTEAFF.